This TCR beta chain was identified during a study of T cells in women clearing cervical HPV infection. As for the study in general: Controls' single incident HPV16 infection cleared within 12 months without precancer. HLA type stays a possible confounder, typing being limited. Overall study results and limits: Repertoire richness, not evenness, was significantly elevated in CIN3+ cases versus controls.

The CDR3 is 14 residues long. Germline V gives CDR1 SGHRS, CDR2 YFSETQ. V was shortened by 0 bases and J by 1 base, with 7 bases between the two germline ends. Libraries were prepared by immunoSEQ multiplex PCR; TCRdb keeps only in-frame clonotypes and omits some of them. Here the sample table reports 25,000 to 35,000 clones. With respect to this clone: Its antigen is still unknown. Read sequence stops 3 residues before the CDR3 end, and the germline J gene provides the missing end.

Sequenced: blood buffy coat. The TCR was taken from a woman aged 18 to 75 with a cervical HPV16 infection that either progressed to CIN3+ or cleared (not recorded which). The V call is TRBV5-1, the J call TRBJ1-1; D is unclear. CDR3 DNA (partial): TGCGCCAGCAGCTTGGCCGCAGGGAACACTGAA. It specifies CASSLAAGNTE. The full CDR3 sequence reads CASSLAAGNTEAFF.